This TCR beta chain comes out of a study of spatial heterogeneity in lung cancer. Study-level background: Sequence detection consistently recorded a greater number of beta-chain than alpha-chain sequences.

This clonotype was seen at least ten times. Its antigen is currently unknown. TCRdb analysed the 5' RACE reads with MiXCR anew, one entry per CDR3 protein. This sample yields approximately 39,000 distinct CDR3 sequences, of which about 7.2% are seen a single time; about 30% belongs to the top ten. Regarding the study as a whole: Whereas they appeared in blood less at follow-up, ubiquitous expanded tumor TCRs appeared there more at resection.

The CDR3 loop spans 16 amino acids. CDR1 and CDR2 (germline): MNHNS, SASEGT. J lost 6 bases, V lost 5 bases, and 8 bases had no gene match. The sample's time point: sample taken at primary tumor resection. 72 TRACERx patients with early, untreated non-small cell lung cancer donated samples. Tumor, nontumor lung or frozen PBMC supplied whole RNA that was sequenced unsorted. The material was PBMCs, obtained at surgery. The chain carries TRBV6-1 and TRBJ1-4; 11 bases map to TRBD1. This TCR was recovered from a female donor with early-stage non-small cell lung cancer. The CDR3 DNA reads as TGTGCCAGCAGTCACGCCCCGGGACAGGGGGATGAAAAACTGTTTTTT. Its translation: CASSHAPGQGDEKLFF.